Listed below are T cell receptor beta chains from one sample, sequenced in a study of Ad26.COV2.S vaccination and SARS-CoV-2 variants. Using immunoSEQ multiplex PCR, the repertoire was profiled, and TCRdb retains in-frame clones only, with some absent. The sample lists approximately 480,000 clones, around nine tenths occurring once. The sequencing used peripheral blood, collected in a trial of Ad26.COV2.S vaccine versus placebo. The receptors come from a person aged 18 to 65 who received the Ad26.COV2.S COVID-19 vaccine or a placebo. CDR3s include the opening cysteine and the closing phenylalanine or tryptophan. Each record gives: CDR3 DNA, CDR3 protein, J gene, clone size, V gene, D gene. The D gene is left open where the match is weak. For some rows the clone size is stated as once, few or many, or as a class when expanded; others skip it.

CDR3 DNA: TGTGCCAGCAGACCGACTAGCGGGAGCTCCTACGAGCAGTACTTC
CDR3 protein: CASRPTSGSSYEQYF
J gene: TRBJ2-7
clone size: NA
V gene: TRBV27
D gene: TRBD2

CDR3 DNA: TGTGCCAGCACCTCATCCGGCCACTACGAGCAGTACTTC
CDR3 protein: CASTSSGHYEQYF
J gene: TRBJ2-7
clone size: once
V gene: TRBV12-3/TRBV12-4
D gene: NA

CDR3 DNA: TGCGCCAGCAGCCAAGAGCCCGGGTCCGGAAACACCATATATTTT
CDR3 protein: CASSQEPGSGNTIYF
J gene: TRBJ1-3
clone size: NA
V gene: TRBV4-3
D gene: NA

CDR3 DNA: TGTGCCAGCAGCTTAAGTCAGAATGAGCAGTTCTTC
CDR3 protein: CASSLSQNEQFF
J gene: TRBJ2-1
clone size: NA
V gene: TRBV7-3
D gene: NA

CDR3 DNA: TGTGCCAGCAGCTCGGGACTAGCGGGCAGGACCGGGGAGCTGTTTTTT
CDR3 protein: CASSSGLAGRTGELFF
J gene: TRBJ2-2
clone size: NA
V gene: TRBV7-8
D gene: TRBD2

CDR3 DNA: TGTGCCAGCAGCTTGCAAGAAGCGGGTGCATACAATGAGCAGTTCTTC
CDR3 protein: CASSLQEAGAYNEQFF
J gene: TRBJ2-1
clone size: NA
V gene: TRBV5-4
D gene: NA

CDR3 DNA: TGTGCCAGCAGTCCTCGCCGGCTGGGTTCGGGGACCGGGGAGCTGTTTTTT
CDR3 protein: CASSPRRLGSGTGELFF
J gene: TRBJ2-2
clone size: NA
V gene: TRBV6-4
D gene: NA

CDR3 DNA: TGTGCCAGCAGGGAGGGCTACAATGAGCAGTTCTTC
CDR3 protein: CASREGYNEQFF
J gene: TRBJ2-1
clone size: NA
V gene: TRBV28
D gene: NA

CDR3 DNA: TGTGCCAGCAGTGGGTTGGGGGTTAGCTACGAGCAGTACTTC
CDR3 protein: CASSGLGVSYEQYF
J gene: TRBJ2-7
clone size: few
V gene: TRBV2
D gene: NA

CDR3 DNA: TGTGCCATCCGAGACAGGACCTATGGCTACACCTTC
CDR3 protein: CAIRDRTYGYTF
J gene: TRBJ1-2
clone size: NA
V gene: TRBV6-5
D gene: NA

CDR3 DNA: TGTGCCAGCAGGTCCCAGGTGTATAGCAATCAGCCCCAGCATTTT
CDR3 protein: CASRSQVYSNQPQHF
J gene: TRBJ1-5
clone size: NA
V gene: TRBV6-5
D gene: NA

CDR3 DNA: TGTGCCAGCAGCTGGGGGACAGGAAGCAATCAGCCCCAGCATTTT
CDR3 protein: CASSWGTGSNQPQHF
J gene: TRBJ1-5
clone size: once
V gene: TRBV7-9
D gene: TRBD1

CDR3 DNA: TGTGCCAGCAGCTTGATTACAGGGAATAATTCACCCCTCCACTTT
CDR3 protein: CASSLITGNNSPLHF
J gene: TRBJ1-6
clone size: few
V gene: TRBV7-2
D gene: NA

CDR3 DNA: TGTGCCAGCAGCTTCAATCAGCCCCAGCATTTT
CDR3 protein: CASSFNQPQHF
J gene: TRBJ1-5
clone size: NA
V gene: TRBV28
D gene: NA

CDR3 DNA: TGCGCCAGCAGCTTAGGGGGGCGCGATCAGCCCCAGCATTTT
CDR3 protein: CASSLGGRDQPQHF
J gene: TRBJ1-5
clone size: NA
V gene: TRBV5-1
D gene: NA

CDR3 DNA: TGTGCCAGCAGCCAGGACAGGACAGATACGCAGTATTTT
CDR3 protein: CASSQDRTDTQYF
J gene: TRBJ2-3
clone size: NA
V gene: TRBV7-3
D gene: TRBD1

CDR3 DNA: TGCGCCAGCAGCTTGTGGACCTCCTCCACCGGGGAGCTGTTTTTT
CDR3 protein: CASSLWTSSTGELFF
J gene: TRBJ2-2
clone size: NA
V gene: TRBV5-1
D gene: NA

CDR3 DNA: TGTGCCAGCTCACCTCGGCAGGGGAACACTGAAGCTTTCTTT
CDR3 protein: CASSPRQGNTEAFF
J gene: TRBJ1-1
clone size: NA
V gene: TRBV18
D gene: NA

CDR3 DNA: TGTGCCAGCAGTTTAGCGACCTACGAGCAGTACTTC
CDR3 protein: CASSLATYEQYF
J gene: TRBJ2-7
clone size: NA
V gene: TRBV12-3/TRBV12-4
D gene: NA

CDR3 DNA: TGTGCCAGCAGTGACAGGAGGTACGAGCAGTACTTC
CDR3 protein: CASSDRRYEQYF
J gene: TRBJ2-7
clone size: NA
V gene: TRBV2
D gene: NA

CDR3 DNA: TGTGCCAGCAGCTTAGAAGGGGGGCTCTACGAGCAGTACTTC
CDR3 protein: CASSLEGGLYEQYF
J gene: TRBJ2-7
clone size: NA
V gene: TRBV7-2
D gene: NA

CDR3 DNA: TGTGCCAGCAGTTACTTCGGCGGGGGTTCCAATGAGCAGTTCTTC
CDR3 protein: CASSYFGGGSNEQFF
J gene: TRBJ2-1
clone size: NA
V gene: TRBV6-2/TRBV6-3
D gene: TRBD2

CDR3 DNA: TGTGCCAGCAATCGACTAGCGGGAGGGTTCGAGCAGTACTTC
CDR3 protein: CASNRLAGGFEQYF
J gene: TRBJ2-7
clone size: NA
V gene: TRBV6-5
D gene: TRBD2

CDR3 DNA: TGTGCCAGCAGCTTTGGATTGGAGTTCGAGCAGTACTTC
CDR3 protein: CASSFGLEFEQYF
J gene: TRBJ2-7
clone size: NA
V gene: TRBV6-2/TRBV6-3
D gene: NA

CDR3 DNA: TGTGCCAGCAGTTTAGGAGTTATTCAGCCCCAGCATTTT
CDR3 protein: CASSLGVIQPQHF
J gene: TRBJ1-5
clone size: NA
V gene: TRBV12-3/TRBV12-4
D gene: NA

CDR3 DNA: TGTGCCAGCTCACCACAGGATAGCGAGAGGGGCGAGCAGTACTTC
CDR3 protein: CASSPQDSERGEQYF
J gene: TRBJ2-7
clone size: NA
V gene: TRBV18
D gene: NA

CDR3 DNA: TGTGCCAGCAGCACGAGGATAGCGGGGCCGTCTAGCACAGATACGCAGTATTTT
CDR3 protein: CASSTRIAGPSSTDTQYF
J gene: TRBJ2-3
clone size: NA
V gene: TRBV7-9
D gene: TRBD2

CDR3 DNA: TGCGCCAGCAGCGGGACAGGGGCGACAACTAATGAAAAACTGTTTTTT
CDR3 protein: CASSGTGATTNEKLFF
J gene: TRBJ1-4
clone size: few
V gene: TRBV4-1
D gene: TRBD1

CDR3 DNA: TGTGCCTGGAGTACCTTTGGGACAGGAGGCTCCTACGAGCAGTACTTC
CDR3 protein: CAWSTFGTGGSYEQYF
J gene: TRBJ2-7
clone size: NA
V gene: TRBV30
D gene: TRBD1

CDR3 DNA: TGTGCCAGTAGTATAGGTCTCCCGGGACAGGAATGGGTCTTC
CDR3 protein: CASSIGLPGQEWVF
J gene: TRBJ2-1
clone size: NA
V gene: TRBV19
D gene: TRBD1

CDR3 DNA: TGTGCCAGCAGAAAAACCGGAGGCGGGGAGCTGTTTTTT
CDR3 protein: CASRKTGGGELFF
J gene: TRBJ2-2
clone size: NA
V gene: TRBV28
D gene: NA

CDR3 DNA: TGTGCCAGTAGTACCCGAGCCGGGACTAGCGGTTCCTACAATGAGCAGTTCTTC
CDR3 protein: CASSTRAGTSGSYNEQFF
J gene: TRBJ2-1
clone size: NA
V gene: TRBV19
D gene: TRBD2

CDR3 DNA: TGTGCCAGCAGCCAAGAGTCGGGTAATTCACCCCTCCACTTT
CDR3 protein: CASSQESGNSPLHF
J gene: TRBJ1-6
clone size: once
V gene: TRBV4-2
D gene: NA

CDR3 DNA: TGTGCCAGCAGTCACCCCCCACCTAAACACGAGCAGTACTTC
CDR3 protein: CASSHPPPKHEQYF
J gene: TRBJ2-7
clone size: NA
V gene: TRBV25-1
D gene: NA

CDR3 DNA: TGTGCCAGCACCAAAAGCCGGGAGAATGAAAAACTGTTTTTT
CDR3 protein: CASTKSRENEKLFF
J gene: TRBJ1-4
clone size: NA
V gene: TRBV18
D gene: NA

CDR3 DNA: TGTGCCAGCAGTGAACGGTCATCCGGATGGACAGCGAACACCGGGGAGCTGTTTTTT
CDR3 protein: CASSERSSGWTANTGELFF
J gene: TRBJ2-2
clone size: NA
V gene: TRBV6-1
D gene: NA

CDR3 DNA: TGCGCCAGCAGCTCCAAGGGACCGTCCTACGAGCAGTACTTC
CDR3 protein: CASSSKGPSYEQYF
J gene: TRBJ2-7
clone size: NA
V gene: TRBV5-1
D gene: NA

CDR3 DNA: TGCGCCAGCAGCTTGGCCCTGGATGCAGCCTCTGGAAACACCATATATTTT
CDR3 protein: CASSLALDAASGNTIYF
J gene: TRBJ1-3
clone size: few
V gene: TRBV5-1
D gene: NA

CDR3 DNA: TGTGCCAGCAGACATAGCGGGAGGGATACGCAGTATTTT
CDR3 protein: CASRHSGRDTQYF
J gene: TRBJ2-3
clone size: NA
V gene: TRBV28
D gene: TRBD2

CDR3 DNA: TGTGCCAGCAGCTTGGGGACAGGGCAAGAGACCCAGTACTTC
CDR3 protein: CASSLGTGQETQYF
J gene: TRBJ2-5
clone size: NA
V gene: TRBV5-8
D gene: TRBD1

CDR3 DNA: TGCGCCAGCAGCCTGCAGGGGGCGGAAGGCTACACCTTC
CDR3 protein: CASSLQGAEGYTF
J gene: TRBJ1-2
clone size: NA
V gene: TRBV4-1
D gene: TRBD1

CDR3 DNA: TGTGCCACGCGCCGGGTCGGGAACTACGAGCAGTACTTC
CDR3 protein: CATRRVGNYEQYF
J gene: TRBJ2-7
clone size: once
V gene: TRBV6-6
D gene: NA

CDR3 DNA: TGTGCCAGCAGTTTGGGTCGGACCGGGGAGCTGTTTTTT
CDR3 protein: CASSLGRTGELFF
J gene: TRBJ2-2
clone size: NA
V gene: TRBV2
D gene: NA

CDR3 DNA: TGTGCCAGTAGTATGGCCCAGGGCAGGGTTTACGAGCAGTACTTC
CDR3 protein: CASSMAQGRVYEQYF
J gene: TRBJ2-7
clone size: NA
V gene: TRBV19
D gene: NA

CDR3 DNA: TGCGCCAGCAGCCTAGACCTAGGAGGTTTGAATGAGCAGTTCTTC
CDR3 protein: CASSLDLGGLNEQFF
J gene: TRBJ2-1
clone size: NA
V gene: TRBV4-3
D gene: NA

CDR3 DNA: TGTGCCAGCAGCGTAGAAATGGGGCACGAGCAGTACTTC
CDR3 protein: CASSVEMGHEQYF
J gene: TRBJ2-7
clone size: NA
V gene: TRBV9
D gene: NA

CDR3 DNA: TGTGCCAGCAGCTTGGTCCCTAGCGGGAGTAAGGAGCAGTACTTC
CDR3 protein: CASSLVPSGSKEQYF
J gene: TRBJ2-7
clone size: NA
V gene: TRBV5-4
D gene: TRBD2

CDR3 DNA: TGTGCCAGTAGTATTCGAGGGGGGGAGCAGTACTTC
CDR3 protein: CASSIRGGEQYF
J gene: TRBJ2-7
clone size: NA
V gene: TRBV19
D gene: NA

CDR3 DNA: TGTGCCTGGAGCCCTCCGGGGTCCAAAAACATTCAGTACTTC
CDR3 protein: CAWSPPGSKNIQYF
J gene: TRBJ2-4
clone size: NA
V gene: TRBV30
D gene: NA

CDR3 DNA: TGTGCCAGCAGCTTGCGGGGCGGAGGGACCGGGGAGCTGTTTTTT
CDR3 protein: CASSLRGGGTGELFF
J gene: TRBJ2-2
clone size: NA
V gene: TRBV5-6
D gene: NA

CDR3 DNA: TGTGCCAGCACCCTGGGACCGGGACGGGGAAACACTGAAGCTTTCTTT
CDR3 protein: CASTLGPGRGNTEAFF
J gene: TRBJ1-1
clone size: NA
V gene: TRBV28
D gene: NA

CDR3 DNA: TGTGCCAGCTCACCACCCTATGGGACCTATGGCTACACCTTC
CDR3 protein: CASSPPYGTYGYTF
J gene: TRBJ1-2
clone size: NA
V gene: TRBV18
D gene: NA

CDR3 DNA: TGTGCCAGCAGTAGAGGAGCGGGAATCACAGATACGCAGTATTTT
CDR3 protein: CASSRGAGITDTQYF
J gene: TRBJ2-3
clone size: NA
V gene: TRBV25-1
D gene: TRBD2

CDR3 DNA: TGTGCCAGCTCACCCCTCATGAGAGGGACTAGCGCCGAGCAGTACTTC
CDR3 protein: CASSPLMRGTSAEQYF
J gene: TRBJ2-7
clone size: NA
V gene: TRBV18
D gene: TRBD2

CDR3 DNA: TGTGCCAGCAGTTCCCTGGGGGGGGCCACAGATACGCAGTATTTT
CDR3 protein: CASSSLGGATDTQYF
J gene: TRBJ2-3
clone size: NA
V gene: TRBV28
D gene: NA

CDR3 DNA: TGTGCCAGCTCACAAGACCCAGGGGGGACAGCTGAAGCTTTCTTT
CDR3 protein: CASSQDPGGTAEAFF
J gene: TRBJ1-1
clone size: NA
V gene: TRBV18
D gene: TRBD1

CDR3 DNA: TGTGCCAGTAGTATGGGGCAGGGATATCAGCCCCAGCATTTT
CDR3 protein: CASSMGQGYQPQHF
J gene: TRBJ1-5
clone size: few
V gene: TRBV19
D gene: NA